The 14 T cell receptor beta chains below were found in one sample sequenced in a study of Graves' ophthalmopathy and Graves' hyperthyroidism. RNA transcripts yielded amplified TCR beta CDR3 regions. An opening RT-PCR round employed HTBI primers and preceded a second-round multiplex PCR. TCRdb called the multiplex PCR reads again in MiXCR, with one record for every CDR3 protein. Found here are 300,000 to 450,000 distinct CDR3 sequences, 15% to 20% of them singletons; the top ten hold roughly 2.4%. Specimen: peripheral blood. These receptors were taken from an adult woman with stable Graves' hyperthyroidism.

This chain connects TRBV14 to TRBJ2-5; D unclear. The ends were cut back, 1 base at V and 3 bases at J, with 9 bases in the middle. CDR1 and CDR2 from the germline V gene are SGHDN and FVKESK. This CDR3 comprises 14 residues. In DNA, the CDR3 is TGTGCCAGCAGCCAAGTCGGTCCAAAAGAGACCCAGTACTTC. It translates to CASSQVGPKETQYF.

This clonotype has more than one count but fewer than ten. Given a much more abundant clone one base away, this may be a read error. J is TRBJ1-1 and V is TRBV13; no definite D call. Trimming took 5 bases from V and 4 from J, leaving 17 bases between them. Germline lookup yields CDR1 PRHDT and CDR2 FYEKMQ (reference sequence). CDR3 length: 15 residues. The CDR3 loop is CASSPQAWEITEAFF. CDR3 in DNA: TGTGCCAGCAGCCCTCAAGCATGGGAGATCACTGAAGCTTTCTTT. Complete variable domain (other parts from reference TRBV13 and TRBJ1-1): AAGVIQSPRHLIKEKRETATLKCYPIPRHDTVYWYQQGPGQDPQFLISFYEKMQSDKGSIPDRFSAQQFSDYHSELNMSSLELGDSALYFCASSPQAWEITEAFFGQGTRLTVV.

At least ten counts were recorded for this clonotype. This sequence joins TRBV30 and TRBJ2-7, with TRBD2 identical over 8 bases. CDR1 is GTSNPN, CDR2 SVGIG, per germline (reference sequence). The junction had 10 bases not matched to a gene; V was cut back by 5 bases and J by 4 bases. CDR3 length: 14 amino acids. The CDR3 sequence is CAWSRLATLYEQYF. CDR3 sequence (DNA): TGTGCCTGGTCCCGACTAGCGACTTTGTACGAGCAGTACTTC.

This clonotype was seen just once. The rearrangement uses TRBV12-3 or TRBV12-4 and TRBJ2-7; possibly TRBD1 or TRBD2 for D (6 bases each). V lost 6 bases, J lost 6 bases, and 18 bases lay in between. The CDR3 length is 14 residues. The CDR3 here is CASSLQGKGGEQYF. CDR3 DNA: TGTGCCAGCAGCTTACAGGGTAAGGGAGGCGAGCAGTACTTC.

This clonotype has a count of ten or more. This chain joins TRBV6-1 and TRBJ1-5, with 7 positions matching TRBD1. The CDR3 totals 15 residues. Germline V gives CDR1 MNHNS, CDR2 SASEGT. V lost 3 bases to trimming and J lost 8 bases; unmatched junction nucleotides: 10. In DNA, the CDR3 is TGTGCCAGCAGTGAGACAGGGAATTTCGTGAAGCCCCAGCATTTT. This translates into CASSETGNFVKPQHF.

This clonotype was observed a few times. This chain joins TRBV28 and TRBJ2-7, with TRBD1 matching 11 bases. Germline lookup yields CDR1 MDHEN and CDR2 SYDVKM. V trimming: 2 bases; J trimming: 1 base; junction bases outside the gene matches: 13. The CDR3 is made up of 19 amino acids. CDR3 region: CASSLDPRRTGGSSYEQYF. The CDR3 nucleotides read TGTGCCAGCAGTTTAGACCCCCGACGGACAGGGGGCTCTTCCTACGAGCAGTACTTC.

This clonotype was detected ten times or more. The V gene is TRBV29-1, the J gene TRBJ1-2; unclear D gene. The CDR3 is made up of 13 amino acids. Germline CDR1 and CDR2: SQVTM and ANQGSEA. Trimming removed 7 bases at V and 4 bases at J, with 16 bases between. The CDR3 loop is CSAALGVGYGYTF. CDR3 DNA: TGCAGCGCCGCCCTGGGTGTAGGCTATGGCTACACCTTC.

This clonotype was detected many times. The chain uses TRBV2 and TRBJ1-1; D unresolved. CDR1 and CDR2 (germline): SNHLY, FYNNEI. The CDR3 is 13 residues long. V gave up 7 bases and J gave up 0 bases, with 9 bases separating them. The CDR3 loop reads CASIRELNTEAFF. CDR3 DNA: TGTGCCAGCATCCGGGAACTGAACACTGAAGCTTTCTTT.

This clonotype was counted ten times or more. J is TRBJ1-5 and V is TRBV6-2 or TRBV6-3; D is uncertain. V was trimmed by 5 bases and J by 5 bases, leaving 7 bases between them. CDR1 and CDR2 from the germline V gene are MNHEY and SVGEGT. The length of the CDR3 is 12 residues. CDR3 in DNA: TGTGCCAGCAGTACCTATTATCAGCCCCAGCATTTT. Translation: CASSTYYQPQHF.

This clonotype was found many times. The CDR3 coding sequence is TGTGCCAGCAGCTCCACCCCAGGGGGGGACGGATACTACGAGCAGTACTTC. This sequence encodes CASSSTPGGDGYYEQYF. The chain is built from TRBV13 and TRBJ2-7, with D perhaps given as TRBD1 or TRBD2 (7 bases each). Germline-derived CDR1 and CDR2 are PRHDT and FYEKMQ (reference sequence). V was cut by 4 bases and J by 3 bases, with 22 bases left in between. The CDR3 has 17 residues.

This clonotype occurred many times. This chain connects TRBV10-3 to TRBJ1-1; 8 nucleotides line up with TRBD1. The CDR3 totals 12 residues. The J segment lost 5 bases and the V segment lost 10 bases, leaving 6 bases of the junction unmatched. Germline assignment: CDR1 ENHRY and CDR2 SYGVKD. DNA for the CDR3: TGTGCCACCGGACAGGGAGGGACTGAAGCTTTCTTT. Encoded protein: CATGQGGTEAFF.

This clonotype has at least ten counts. The rearrangement uses TRBV27 and TRBJ1-1, with unresolved D. Trimming cost V 2 bases and J 1 base, with 5 bases left between them. The CDR3 totals 13 residues. Germline values: CDR1 MNHEY, CDR2 SMNVEV (reference sequence). The CDR3 reads CASSLIRNTEAFF. CDR3 DNA sequence: TGTGCCAGCAGTTTAATCAGGAACACTGAAGCTTTCTTT.

This clonotype was observed many times. V and J are TRBV7-9 and TRBJ1-1, with a tentative D call TRBD1 (5 bases). The CDR3 spans 15 residues. Germline V gene sequence: CDR1 SEHNR, CDR2 FQNEAQ (reference sequence). V was trimmed by 2 bases and J by 2 bases, leaving 12 bases between them. The chain's CDR3 is CASSLLGQVNTEAFF. The CDR3 region has the DNA TGTGCCAGCAGCTTATTGGGGCAGGTTAACACTGAAGCTTTCTTT.

Points on this clonotype: Sequence at one end of the junction differs from germline and may be a read error. DNA of the CDR3: TGTGCCAGCTCACCTTCACAGCTGAACTCTGAAGCTTTCTTT. This gives the protein CASSPSQLNSEAFF. The chain recombines TRBV18 with TRBJ1-1; unclear D gene. The CDR3 is 14 amino acids. CDR1 KGHSH and CDR2 LQKENI come from the germline V gene.